The entry below describes one T cell receptor beta chain. The sample is drawn from a study of blood T cell repertoires in COVID-19. On the study more broadly: Nucleic acid was either cDNA or gDNA, and it came from T cells, B-cell-depleted T cells, or PBMCs.

The CDR3 totals 15 residues. In germline, CDR1 is MDHEN, CDR2 SYDVKM. V dropped 10 bases and J dropped 5; count of bases not matched to a gene: 14. Using immunoSEQ multiplex PCR, the repertoire was profiled, and TCRdb retains in-frame clones only, with some absent. Seen here are some 150,000 clones, around 83% observed once, and the top ten hold about 31%. The sequenced material came from peripheral blood. The chain couples TRBV28 to TRBJ1-2; TRBD1 agrees at 9 bases. This sequence was found in a woman in her fifties or sixties with acute or convalescent COVID-19. CDR3 in DNA: TGTGCCACCTACGCCACGGGACAGGGAGGTTATGGCTACACCTTC. This sequence encodes CATYATGQGGYGYTF.